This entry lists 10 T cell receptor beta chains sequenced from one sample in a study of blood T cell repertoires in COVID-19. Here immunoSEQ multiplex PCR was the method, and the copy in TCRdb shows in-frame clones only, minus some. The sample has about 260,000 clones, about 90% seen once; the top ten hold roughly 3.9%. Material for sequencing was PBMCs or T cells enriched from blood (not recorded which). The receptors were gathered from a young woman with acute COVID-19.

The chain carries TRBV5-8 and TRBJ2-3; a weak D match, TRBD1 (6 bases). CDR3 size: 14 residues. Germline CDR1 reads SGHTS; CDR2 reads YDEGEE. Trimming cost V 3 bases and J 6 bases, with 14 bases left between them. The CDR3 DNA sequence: TGTGCCAGCAGCTCCTGGGACACAGCCGATACGCAGTATTTT. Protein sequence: CASSSWDTADTQYF.

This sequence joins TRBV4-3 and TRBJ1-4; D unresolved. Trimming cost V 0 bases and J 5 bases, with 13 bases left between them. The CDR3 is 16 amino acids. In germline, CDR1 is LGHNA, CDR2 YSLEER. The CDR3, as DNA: TGCGCCAGCAGCCAAGATGGCCAGGCGAAAAATGAAAAACTGTTTTTT. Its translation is CASSQDGQAKNEKLFF.

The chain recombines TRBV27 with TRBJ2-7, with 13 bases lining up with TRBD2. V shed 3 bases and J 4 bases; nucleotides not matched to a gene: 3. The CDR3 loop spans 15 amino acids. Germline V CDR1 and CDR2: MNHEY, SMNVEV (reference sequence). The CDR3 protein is CASSLTSGRFYEQYF. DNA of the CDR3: TGTGCCAGCAGTTTGACTAGCGGGAGGTTTTACGAGCAGTACTTC.

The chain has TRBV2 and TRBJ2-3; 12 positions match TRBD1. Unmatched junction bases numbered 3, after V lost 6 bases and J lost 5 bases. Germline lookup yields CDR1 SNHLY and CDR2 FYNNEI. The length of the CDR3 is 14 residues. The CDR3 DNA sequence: TGTGCCAGCAGCGGGGACAGGGGGCGAGATACGCAGTATTTT. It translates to CASSGDRGRDTQYF.

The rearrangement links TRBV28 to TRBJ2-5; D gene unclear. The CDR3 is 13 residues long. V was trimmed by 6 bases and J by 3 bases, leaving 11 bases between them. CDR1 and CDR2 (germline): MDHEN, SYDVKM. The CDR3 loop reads CASSVLPEETQYF. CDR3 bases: TGTGCCAGCAGCGTCCTTCCAGAAGAGACCCAGTACTTC.

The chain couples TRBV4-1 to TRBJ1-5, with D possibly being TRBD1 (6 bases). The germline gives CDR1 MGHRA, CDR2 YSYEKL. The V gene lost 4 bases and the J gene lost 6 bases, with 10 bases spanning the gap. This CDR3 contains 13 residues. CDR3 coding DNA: TGCGCCAGCAGCCCAACACAGGGTCAGCCCCAGCATTTT. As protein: CASSPTQGQPQHF.

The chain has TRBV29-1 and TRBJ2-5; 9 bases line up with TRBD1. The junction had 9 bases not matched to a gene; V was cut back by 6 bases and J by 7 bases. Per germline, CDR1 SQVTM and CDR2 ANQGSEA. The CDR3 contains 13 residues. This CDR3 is CSVGQGWDGTQYF. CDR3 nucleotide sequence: TGCAGCGTAGGACAGGGGTGGGATGGGACCCAGTACTTC.

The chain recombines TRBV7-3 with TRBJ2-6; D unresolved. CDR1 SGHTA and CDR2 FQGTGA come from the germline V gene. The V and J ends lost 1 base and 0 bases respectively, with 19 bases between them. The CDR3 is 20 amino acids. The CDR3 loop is CASSLNPLGVALSGANVLTF. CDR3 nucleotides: TGTGCCAGCAGCTTAAACCCTTTAGGCGTAGCCCTCTCTGGGGCCAACGTCCTGACTTTC. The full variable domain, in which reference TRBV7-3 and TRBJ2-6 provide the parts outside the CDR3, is GAGVSQTPSNKVTEKGKYVELRCDPISGHTALYWYRQSLGQGPEFLIYFQGTGAADDSGLPNDRFFAVRPEGSVSTLKIQRTERGDSAVYLCASSLNPLGVALSGANVLTFGAGSRLTVL.

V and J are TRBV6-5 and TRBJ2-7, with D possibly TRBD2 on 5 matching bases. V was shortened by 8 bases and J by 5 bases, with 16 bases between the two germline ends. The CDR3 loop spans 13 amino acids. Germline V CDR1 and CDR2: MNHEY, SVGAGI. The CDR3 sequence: CASREIRVDEQYF. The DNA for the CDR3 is TGTGCCAGCCGGGAAATACGCGTCGACGAGCAGTACTTC.

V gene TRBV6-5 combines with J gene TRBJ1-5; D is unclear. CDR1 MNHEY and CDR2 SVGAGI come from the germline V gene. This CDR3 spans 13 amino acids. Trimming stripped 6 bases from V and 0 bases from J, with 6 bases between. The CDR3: CASSPYSNQPQHF. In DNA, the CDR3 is TGTGCCAGCAGCCCCTATAGCAATCAGCCCCAGCATTTT.